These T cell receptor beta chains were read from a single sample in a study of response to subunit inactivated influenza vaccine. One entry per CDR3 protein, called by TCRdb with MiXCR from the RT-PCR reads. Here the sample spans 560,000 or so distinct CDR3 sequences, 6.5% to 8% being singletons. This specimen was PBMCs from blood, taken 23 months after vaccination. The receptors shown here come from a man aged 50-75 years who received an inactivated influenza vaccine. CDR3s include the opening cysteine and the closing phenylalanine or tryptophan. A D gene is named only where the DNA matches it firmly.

CASSVRDSLYEQYF	TRBD1	TRBV5-4
CASSPWTTSSTDTQYF	.	TRBV18
CASSQVAGANVLTF	.	TRBV4-2
CARSYGLAGGSEQYF	TRBD2	TRBV6-5
CASSQELRDITYEQYF	.	TRBV4-3
CASSDGAGAGYGYTF	.	TRBV6-4
CASSAGLAGVGQETQYF	TRBD2	TRBV5-1
CSAILAGGRYQYF	TRBD2	TRBV20-1
CSALRYTTSGNYEQYF	TRBD2	TRBV29-1
CASREQGNSGELFF	.	TRBV2
CASSLAQGGAETQYF	.	TRBV7-2